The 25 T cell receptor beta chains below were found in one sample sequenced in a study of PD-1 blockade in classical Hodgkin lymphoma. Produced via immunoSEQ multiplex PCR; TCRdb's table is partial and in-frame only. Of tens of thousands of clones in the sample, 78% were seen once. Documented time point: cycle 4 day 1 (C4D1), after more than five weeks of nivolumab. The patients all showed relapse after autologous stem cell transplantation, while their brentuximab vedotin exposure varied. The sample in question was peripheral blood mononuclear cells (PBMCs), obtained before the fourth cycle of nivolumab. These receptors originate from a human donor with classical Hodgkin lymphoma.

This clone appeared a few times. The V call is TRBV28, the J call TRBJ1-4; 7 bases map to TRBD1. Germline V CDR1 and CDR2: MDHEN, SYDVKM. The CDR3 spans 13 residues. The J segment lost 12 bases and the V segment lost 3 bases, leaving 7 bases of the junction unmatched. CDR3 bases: TGTGCCAGCAGTTTCCCGACAGGGTCGGAACTGTTTTTT. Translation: CASSFPTGSELFF.

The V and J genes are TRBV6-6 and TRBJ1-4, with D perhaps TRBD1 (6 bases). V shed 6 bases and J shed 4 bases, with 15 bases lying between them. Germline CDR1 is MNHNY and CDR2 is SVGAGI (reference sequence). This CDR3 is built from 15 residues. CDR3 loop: CASRGGQLGNEKLFF. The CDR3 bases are TGTGCCAGCAGGGGCGGACAGTTGGGTAATGAAAAACTGTTTTTT.

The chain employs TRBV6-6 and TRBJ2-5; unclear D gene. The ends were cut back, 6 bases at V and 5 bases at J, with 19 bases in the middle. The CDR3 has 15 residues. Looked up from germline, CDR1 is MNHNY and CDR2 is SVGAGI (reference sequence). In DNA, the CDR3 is TGTGCCAGCAGGCCGGGCCCCGGAGAGTGGGAGACCCAGTACTTC. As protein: CASRPGPGEWETQYF.

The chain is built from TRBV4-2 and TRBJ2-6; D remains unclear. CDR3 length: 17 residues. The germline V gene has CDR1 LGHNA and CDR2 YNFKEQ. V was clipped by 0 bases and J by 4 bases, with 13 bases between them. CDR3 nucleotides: TGTGCCAGCAGCCAAGATCAGTCCGAGTGGGGGGCCAACGTCCTGACTTTC. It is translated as CASSQDQSEWGANVLTF.

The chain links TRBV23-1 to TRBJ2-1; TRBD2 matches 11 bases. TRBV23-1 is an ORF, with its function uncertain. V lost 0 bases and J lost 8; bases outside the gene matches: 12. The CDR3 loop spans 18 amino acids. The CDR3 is CASSQSFELAGDLDEQFF. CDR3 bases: TGCGCCAGCAGTCAATCTTTCGAACTAGCGGGAGATTTGGATGAGCAGTTCTTC.

The CDR3, as DNA: TGTGCCATCAGTGAGCTGGGACTATCGGAAAATGAGCAGTTCTTC. It encodes CAISELGLSENEQFF. V and J are TRBV10-3 and TRBJ2-1, with TRBD2 matching 7 bases. The V and J ends lost 2 bases and 7 bases, in that order; junction bases with no gene match: 8. The CDR3 totals 15 residues. Per germline, CDR1 ENHRY and CDR2 SYGVKD.

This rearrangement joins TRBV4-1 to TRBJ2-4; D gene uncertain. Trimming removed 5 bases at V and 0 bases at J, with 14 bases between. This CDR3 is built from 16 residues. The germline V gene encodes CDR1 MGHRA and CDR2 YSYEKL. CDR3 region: CASSIRAALAKNIQYF. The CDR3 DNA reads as TGCGCCAGCAGCATCCGGGCCGCCCTAGCCAAAAACATTCAGTACTTC.

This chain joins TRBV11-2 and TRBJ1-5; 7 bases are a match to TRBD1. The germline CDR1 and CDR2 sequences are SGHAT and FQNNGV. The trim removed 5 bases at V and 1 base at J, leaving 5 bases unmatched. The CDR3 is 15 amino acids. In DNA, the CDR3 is TGTGCCAGCAGCCTCGAGACAGGGAGCAATCAGCCCCAGCATTTT. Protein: CASSLETGSNQPQHF.

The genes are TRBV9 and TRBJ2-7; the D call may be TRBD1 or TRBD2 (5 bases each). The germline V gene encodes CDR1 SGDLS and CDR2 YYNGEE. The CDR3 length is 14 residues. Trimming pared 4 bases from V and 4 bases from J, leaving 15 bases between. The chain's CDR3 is CASSPHRDQYEQYF. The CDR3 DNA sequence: TGTGCCAGCAGCCCCCACCGGGACCAGTACGAGCAGTACTTC.

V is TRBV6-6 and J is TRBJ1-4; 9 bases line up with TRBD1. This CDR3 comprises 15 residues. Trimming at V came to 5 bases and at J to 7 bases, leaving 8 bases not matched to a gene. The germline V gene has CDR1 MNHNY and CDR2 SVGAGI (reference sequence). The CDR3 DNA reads TGTGCCAGCAGTCTTTTACAGGGGGCGGGTGAAAAACTGTTTTTT. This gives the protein CASSLLQGAGEKLFF.

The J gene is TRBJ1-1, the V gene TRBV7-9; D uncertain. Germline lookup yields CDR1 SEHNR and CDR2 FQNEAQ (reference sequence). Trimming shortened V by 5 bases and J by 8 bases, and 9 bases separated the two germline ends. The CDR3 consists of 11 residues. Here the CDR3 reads CASSPYWEAFF. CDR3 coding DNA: TGTGCCAGCAGCCCTTATTGGGAAGCTTTCTTT.

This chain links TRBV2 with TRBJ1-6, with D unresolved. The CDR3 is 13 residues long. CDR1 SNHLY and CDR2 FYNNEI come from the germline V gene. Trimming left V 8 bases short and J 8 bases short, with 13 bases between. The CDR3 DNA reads TGTGCCAGCGTGGACCGGGCCCATTCACCCCTCCACTTT. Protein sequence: CASVDRAHSPLHF.

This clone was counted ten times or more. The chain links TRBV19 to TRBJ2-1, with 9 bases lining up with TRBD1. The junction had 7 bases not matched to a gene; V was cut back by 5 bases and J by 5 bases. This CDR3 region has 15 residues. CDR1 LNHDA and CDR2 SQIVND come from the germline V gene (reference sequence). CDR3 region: CASSVGTGSDNEQFF. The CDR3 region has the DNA TGTGCCAGTAGTGTCGGGACAGGGAGTGACAATGAGCAGTTCTTC.

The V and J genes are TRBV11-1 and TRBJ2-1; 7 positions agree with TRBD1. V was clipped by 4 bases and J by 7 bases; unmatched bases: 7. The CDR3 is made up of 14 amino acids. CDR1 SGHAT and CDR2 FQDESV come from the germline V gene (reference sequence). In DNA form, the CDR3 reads TGTGCCAGCAGCTCTTCCGGGACAGTAAATGAGCAGTTCTTC. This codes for CASSSSGTVNEQFF.

CDR3 sequence reads: CASYRERGLLEQYF. CDR3 DNA sequence: TGTGCCAGCTACAGAGAGCGGGGGCTTTTGGAGCAGTACTTC. This rearrangement joins TRBV2 to TRBJ2-7; 8 bases fit TRBD2. From germline, CDR1 is SNHLY and CDR2 FYNNEI. CDR3 length: 14 residues. V shed 8 bases, J shed 7 bases, and the junction held 13 bases outside the gene matches.

In DNA form, the CDR3 reads TGTGCCAGCAGCTTAGCGCCCAGGGACAGGGGGCAGAACACTGAAGCTTTCTTT. It encodes CASSLAPRDRGQNTEAFF. V usage is TRBV7-6 and J usage is TRBJ1-1, with 12 bases fitting TRBD1. V gave up 0 bases and J gave up 1 base; unmatched junction bases: 6. There are 18 residues in the CDR3. The V gene's germline CDR1 is SGHVS and CDR2 FNYEAQ.

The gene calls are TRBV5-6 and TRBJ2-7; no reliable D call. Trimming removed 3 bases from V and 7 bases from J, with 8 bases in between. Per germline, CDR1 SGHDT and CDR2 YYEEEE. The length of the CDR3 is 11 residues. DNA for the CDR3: TGTGCCAGCAGCTCCTCTGGGGAGCAGTACTTC. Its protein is CASSSSGEQYF.

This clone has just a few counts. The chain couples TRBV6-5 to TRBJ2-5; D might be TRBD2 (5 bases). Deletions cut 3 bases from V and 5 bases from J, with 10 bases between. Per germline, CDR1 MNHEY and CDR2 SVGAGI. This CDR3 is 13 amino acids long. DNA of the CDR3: TGTGCCAGCAGTTATACGGGGTGGGAGACCCAGTACTTC. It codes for CASSYTGWETQYF.

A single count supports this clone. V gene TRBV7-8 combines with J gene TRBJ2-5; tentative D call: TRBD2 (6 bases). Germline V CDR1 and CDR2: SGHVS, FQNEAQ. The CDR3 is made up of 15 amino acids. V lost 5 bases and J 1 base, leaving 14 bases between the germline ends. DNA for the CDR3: TGTGCCAGCAGCCTTGGGGGGAGGACCCAAGAGACCCAGTACTTC. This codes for CASSLGGRTQETQYF. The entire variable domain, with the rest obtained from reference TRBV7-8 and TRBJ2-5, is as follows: GAGVSQSPRYKVAKRGQDVALRCDPISGHVSLFWYQQALGQGPEFLTYFQNEAQLDKSGLPSDRFFAERPEGSVSTLKIQRTQQEDSAVYLCASSLGGRTQETQYFGPGTRLLVL.

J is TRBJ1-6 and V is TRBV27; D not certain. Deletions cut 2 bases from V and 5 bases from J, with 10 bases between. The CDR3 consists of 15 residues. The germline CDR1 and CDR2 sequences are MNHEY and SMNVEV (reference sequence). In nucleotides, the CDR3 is TGTGCCAGCAGTTTACAAGGTCGGAATAATTCACCCCTCCACTTT. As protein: CASSLQGRNNSPLHF.

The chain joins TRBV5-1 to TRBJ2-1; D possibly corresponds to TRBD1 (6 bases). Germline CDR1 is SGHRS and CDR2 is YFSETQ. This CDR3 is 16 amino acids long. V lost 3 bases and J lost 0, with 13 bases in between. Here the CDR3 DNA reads TGCGCCAGCAGCTCGAGACAGGCCGTCTCCTACAATGAGCAGTTCTTC. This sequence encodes CASSSRQAVSYNEQFF.

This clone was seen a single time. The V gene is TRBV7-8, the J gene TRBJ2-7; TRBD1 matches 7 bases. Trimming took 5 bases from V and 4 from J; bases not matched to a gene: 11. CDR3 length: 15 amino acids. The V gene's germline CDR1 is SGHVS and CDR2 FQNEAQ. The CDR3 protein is CASSPSDRTTYEQYF. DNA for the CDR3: TGTGCCAGCAGCCCATCGGACAGGACGACTTACGAGCAGTACTTC.

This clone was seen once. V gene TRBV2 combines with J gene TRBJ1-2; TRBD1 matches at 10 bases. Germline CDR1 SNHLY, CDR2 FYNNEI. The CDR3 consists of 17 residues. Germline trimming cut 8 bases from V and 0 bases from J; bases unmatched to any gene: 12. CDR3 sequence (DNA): TGTGCCAGCTGTTGGGACAGGGGACTTATACCTAACTATGGCTACACCTTC. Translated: CASCWDRGLIPNYGYTF. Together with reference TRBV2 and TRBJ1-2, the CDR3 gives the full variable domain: EPEVTQTPSHQVTQMGQEVILRCVPISNHLYFYWYRQILGQKVEFLVSFYNNEISEKSEIFDDQFSVERPDGSNFTLKIRSTKLEDSAMYFCASCWDRGLIPNYGYTFGSGTRLTVV.

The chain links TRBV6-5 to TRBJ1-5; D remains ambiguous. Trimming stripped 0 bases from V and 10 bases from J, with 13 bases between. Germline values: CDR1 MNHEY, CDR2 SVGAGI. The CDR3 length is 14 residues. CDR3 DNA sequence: TGTGCCAGCAGTTACTCCCCAATGGTGGGTCCCCAGCATTTT. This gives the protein CASSYSPMVGPQHF.

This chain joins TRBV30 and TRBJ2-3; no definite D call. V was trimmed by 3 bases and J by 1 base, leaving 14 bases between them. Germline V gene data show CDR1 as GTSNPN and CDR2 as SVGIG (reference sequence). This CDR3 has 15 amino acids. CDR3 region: CAWSRTVFGTDTQYF. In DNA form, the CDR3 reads TGTGCCTGGAGCCGGACCGTCTTTGGCACAGATACGCAGTATTTT.